These T cell receptor beta chains were read from a single sample in a study of blood T cells in healthy people across ages. TCRdb itself ran the 5' RACE reads through MiXCR, one entry per CDR3 protein. Here the sample spans 1,300,000 or so distinct CDR3 sequences, around 55% being singletons. The specimen was blood. These receptors all come from a man younger than 30 in good health. Both conserved end residues are trimmed from each CDR3. Fields, in order: J gene, V gene, CDR3 protein.

TRBJ1-2 | TRBV20-1 | SASRRNYGYT
TRBJ2-1 | TRBV20-1 | SARTSGGASSYNEQF
TRBJ2-7 | TRBV10-3 | AISESTLLASGSYSEQY
TRBJ2-5 | TRBV29-1 | SVQNRGFIETQY
TRBJ2-1 | TRBV20-1 | SAQVTYNEQF
TRBJ1-4 | TRBV25-1 | ASSGNFPKLF
TRBJ2-6 | TRBV6-1 | ASRGLAGSSSGANVLT
TRBJ2-2 | TRBV4-3 | ASSQEIANTGELF
TRBJ2-7 | TRBV27 | ASSVYRGGEQY
TRBJ2-1 | TRBV3-1 | ASTGLAGSNEQF
TRBJ1-1 | TRBV10-3 | AIMPEGSTEAF